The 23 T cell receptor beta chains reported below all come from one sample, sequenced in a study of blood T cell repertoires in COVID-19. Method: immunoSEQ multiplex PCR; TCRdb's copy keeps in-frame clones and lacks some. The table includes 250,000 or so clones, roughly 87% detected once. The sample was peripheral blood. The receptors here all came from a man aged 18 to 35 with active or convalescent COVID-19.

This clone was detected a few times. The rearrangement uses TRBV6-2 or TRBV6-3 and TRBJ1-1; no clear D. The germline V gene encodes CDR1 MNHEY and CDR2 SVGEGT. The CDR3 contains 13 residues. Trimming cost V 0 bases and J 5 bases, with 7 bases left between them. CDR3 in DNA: TGTGCCAGCAGTTACTCGAGGGTTACTGAAGCTTTCTTT. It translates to CASSYSRVTEAFF.

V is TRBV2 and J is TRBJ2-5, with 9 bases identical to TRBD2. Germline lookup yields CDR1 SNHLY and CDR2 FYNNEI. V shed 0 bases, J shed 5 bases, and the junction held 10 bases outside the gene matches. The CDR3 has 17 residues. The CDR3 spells CASSEAPGVAGDETQYF. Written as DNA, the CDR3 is TGTGCCAGCAGTGAAGCACCCGGGGTAGCGGGAGACGAGACCCAGTACTTC.

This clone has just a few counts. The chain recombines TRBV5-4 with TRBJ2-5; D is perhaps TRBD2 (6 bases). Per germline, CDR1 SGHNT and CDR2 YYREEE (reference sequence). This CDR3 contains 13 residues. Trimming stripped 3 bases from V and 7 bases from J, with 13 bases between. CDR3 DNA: TGTGCCAGCAGCTGGGAAACAGCGGGGACCCAGTACTTC. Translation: CASSWETAGTQYF.

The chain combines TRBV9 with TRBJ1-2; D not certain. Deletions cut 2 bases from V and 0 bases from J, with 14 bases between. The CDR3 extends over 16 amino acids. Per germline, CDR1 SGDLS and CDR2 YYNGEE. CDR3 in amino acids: CASSVEGGRANYGYTF. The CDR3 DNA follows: TGTGCCAGCAGCGTCGAGGGTGGGAGAGCTAACTATGGCTACACCTTC.

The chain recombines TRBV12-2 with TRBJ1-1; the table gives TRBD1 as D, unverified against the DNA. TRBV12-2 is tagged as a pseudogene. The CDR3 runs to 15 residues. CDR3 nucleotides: TGTGCAAGTCGCCAACGGACAGGGGGGGACACTGAAGCTTTCTTT. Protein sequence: CASRQRTGGDTEAFF.

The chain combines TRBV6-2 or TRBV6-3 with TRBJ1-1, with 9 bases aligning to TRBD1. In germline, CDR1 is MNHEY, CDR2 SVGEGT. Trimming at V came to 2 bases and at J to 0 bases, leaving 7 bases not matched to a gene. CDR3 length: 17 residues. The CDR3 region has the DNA TGTGCCAGCAGTTACCCAGTCGGACAGGGGATGAACACTGAAGCTTTCTTT. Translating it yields CASSYPVGQGMNTEAFF.

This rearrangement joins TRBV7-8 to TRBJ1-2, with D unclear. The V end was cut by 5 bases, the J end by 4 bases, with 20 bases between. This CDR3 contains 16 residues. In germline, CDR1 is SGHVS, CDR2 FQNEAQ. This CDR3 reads CASSPAGSGLPYGYTF. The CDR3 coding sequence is TGTGCCAGCAGCCCGGCCGGATCAGGACTACCCTATGGCTACACCTTC.

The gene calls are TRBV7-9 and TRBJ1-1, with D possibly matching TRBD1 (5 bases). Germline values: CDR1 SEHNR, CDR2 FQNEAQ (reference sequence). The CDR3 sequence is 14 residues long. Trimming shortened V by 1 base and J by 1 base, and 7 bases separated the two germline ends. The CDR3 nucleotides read TGTGCCAGCAGCTTAGATCAGGGGAACACTGAAGCTTTCTTT. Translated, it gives CASSLDQGNTEAFF.

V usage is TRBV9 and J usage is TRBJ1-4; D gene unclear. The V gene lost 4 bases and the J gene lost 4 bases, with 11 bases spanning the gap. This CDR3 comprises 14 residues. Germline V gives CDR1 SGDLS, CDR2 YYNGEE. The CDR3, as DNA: TGTGCCAGCAGCCCACAGATGATTAATGAAAAACTGTTTTTT. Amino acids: CASSPQMINEKLFF.

CDR3 sequence: CASSEQGSNSPLHF. Here the CDR3 DNA reads TGTGCCAGCAGTGAGCAAGGGAGTAATTCACCCCTCCACTTT. This sequence joins TRBV25-1 and TRBJ1-6; D gene uncertain. The germline V and J ends were trimmed by 3 bases and 6 bases, with 9 bases remaining between them. The CDR3 covers 14 residues. The germline CDR1 and CDR2 sequences are MGHDK and SYGVNS.

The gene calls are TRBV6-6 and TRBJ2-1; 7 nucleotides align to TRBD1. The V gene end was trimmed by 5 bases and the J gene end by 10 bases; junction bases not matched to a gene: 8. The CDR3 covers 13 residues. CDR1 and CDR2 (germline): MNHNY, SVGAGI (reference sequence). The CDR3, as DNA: TGTGCCAGCAGTCGCCGGGACAGCGGAGAGCAGTTCTTC. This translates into CASSRRDSGEQFF.

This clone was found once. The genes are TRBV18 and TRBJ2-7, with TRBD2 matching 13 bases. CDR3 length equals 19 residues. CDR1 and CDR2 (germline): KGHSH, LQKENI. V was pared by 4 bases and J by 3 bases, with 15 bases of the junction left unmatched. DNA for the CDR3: TGTGCCAGCTCACTATCGACAGGGGGCGGACTAGCGGGGGACTACGAGCAGTACTTC. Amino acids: CASSLSTGGGLAGDYEQYF.

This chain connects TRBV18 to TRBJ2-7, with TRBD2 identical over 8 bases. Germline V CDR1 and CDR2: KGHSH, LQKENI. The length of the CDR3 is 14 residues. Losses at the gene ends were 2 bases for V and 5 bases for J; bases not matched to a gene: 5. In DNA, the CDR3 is TGTGCCAGCTCACCATTTAGCGGGGTCAACGAGCAGTACTTC. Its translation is CASSPFSGVNEQYF.

In nucleotides, the CDR3 is TGTGCCAGTAGTACAGACAGAAAAGCTTTCTTT. Residues: CASSTDRKAFF. The V call is TRBV19, the J call TRBJ1-1; a weak D match, TRBD1 (5 bases). There are 11 residues in the CDR3. CDR1 and CDR2 (germline): LNHDA, SQIVND (reference sequence). Trimming stripped 4 bases from V and 9 bases from J, with 9 bases between.

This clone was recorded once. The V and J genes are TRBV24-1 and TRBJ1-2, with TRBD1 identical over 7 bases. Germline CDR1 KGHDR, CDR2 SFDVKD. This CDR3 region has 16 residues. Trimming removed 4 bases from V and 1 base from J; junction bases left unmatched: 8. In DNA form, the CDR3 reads TGTGCCACCAGTGAGAGCCATGGGGACAGTAACTATGGCTACACCTTC. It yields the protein CATSESHGDSNYGYTF.

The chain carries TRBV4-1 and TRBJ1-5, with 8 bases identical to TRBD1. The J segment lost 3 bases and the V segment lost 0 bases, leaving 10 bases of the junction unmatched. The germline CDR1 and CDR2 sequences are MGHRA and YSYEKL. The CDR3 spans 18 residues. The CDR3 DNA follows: TGCGCCAGCAGCCAAGACCTGCAGGGGGCTCTTACCAATCAGCCCCAGCATTTT. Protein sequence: CASSQDLQGALTNQPQHF.

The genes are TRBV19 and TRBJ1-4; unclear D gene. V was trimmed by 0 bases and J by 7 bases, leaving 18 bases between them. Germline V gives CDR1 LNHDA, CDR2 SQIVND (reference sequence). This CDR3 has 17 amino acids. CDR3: CASSIDRRRLRGEKLFF. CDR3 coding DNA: TGTGCCAGTAGTATAGACCGCCGCCGGTTGAGAGGTGAAAAACTGTTTTTT.

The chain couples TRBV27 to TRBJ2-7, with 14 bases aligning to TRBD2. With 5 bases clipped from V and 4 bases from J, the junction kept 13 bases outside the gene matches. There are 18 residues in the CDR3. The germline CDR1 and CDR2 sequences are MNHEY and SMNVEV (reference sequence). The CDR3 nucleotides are TGTGCCAGCAGTCTCTTGACTAGCGGGAGGGCTTACCCTTACGAGCAGTACTTC. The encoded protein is CASSLLTSGRAYPYEQYF.

CDR3 in DNA: TGCAGTGCTAGTGGACAGCTGAACACTGAAGCTTTCTTT. Residues: CSASGQLNTEAFF. The chain joins TRBV20-1 to TRBJ1-1, with D tentatively TRBD1 (6 bases). The CDR3 covers 13 residues. Germline-derived CDR1 and CDR2 are DFQATT and SNEGSKA (reference sequence). V was shortened by 3 bases and J by 0 bases, with 8 bases between the two germline ends.

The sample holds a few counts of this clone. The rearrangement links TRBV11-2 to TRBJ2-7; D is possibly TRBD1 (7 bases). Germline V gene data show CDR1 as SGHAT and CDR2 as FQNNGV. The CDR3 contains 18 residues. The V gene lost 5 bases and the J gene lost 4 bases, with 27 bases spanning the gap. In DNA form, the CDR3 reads TGTGCCAGCAGCGCAGGTGGCGCCAGGGGGGCGCCGGTTTACGAGCAGTACTTC. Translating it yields CASSAGGARGAPVYEQYF.

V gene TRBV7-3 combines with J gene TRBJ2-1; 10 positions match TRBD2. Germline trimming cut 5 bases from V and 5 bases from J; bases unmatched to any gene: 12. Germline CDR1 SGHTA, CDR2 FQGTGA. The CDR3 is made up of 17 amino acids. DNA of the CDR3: TGTGCCAGCAGCCCAAGGACTAGCGGAGGTCCCGACAATGAGCAGTTCTTC. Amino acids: CASSPRTSGGPDNEQFF.

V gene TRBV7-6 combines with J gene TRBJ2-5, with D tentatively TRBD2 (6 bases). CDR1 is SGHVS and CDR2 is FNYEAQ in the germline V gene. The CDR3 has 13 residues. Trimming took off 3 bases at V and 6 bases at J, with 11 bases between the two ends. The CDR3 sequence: CASSFRERQTQYF. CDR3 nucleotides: TGTGCCAGCAGCTTCCGGGAGCGGCAGACCCAGTACTTC.

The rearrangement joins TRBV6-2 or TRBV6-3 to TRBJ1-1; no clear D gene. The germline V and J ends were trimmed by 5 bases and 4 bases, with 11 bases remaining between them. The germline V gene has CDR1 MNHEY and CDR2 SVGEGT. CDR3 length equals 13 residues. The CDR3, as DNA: TGTGCCAGCAGTCCACGGGTAGTCACTGAAGCTTTCTTT. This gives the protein CASSPRVVTEAFF.